These 20 T cell receptor beta chains were all obtained from the same sample, sequenced in a study of blood T cell repertoires in COVID-19. Sequencing was performed with immunoSEQ multiplex PCR; in TCRdb, only in-frame clones are kept and a portion is missing. This table holds about 280,000 clones, roughly 85% found once. The specimen was PBMCs or T cells enriched from blood (not recorded which). The receptors here all came from a woman in her forties or fifties who had recovered from COVID-19.

The chain employs TRBV7-2 and TRBJ2-7; 9 positions match TRBD2. Germline lookup yields CDR1 SGHTA and CDR2 FQGNSA. The CDR3 totals 16 residues. V dropped 4 bases and J dropped 6; count of bases not matched to a gene: 13. CDR3: CASSSIAGVGRGEQYF. Written as DNA, the CDR3 is TGTGCCAGCAGCTCTATAGCGGGAGTAGGGAGAGGCGAGCAGTACTTC.

The J gene is TRBJ1-2, the V gene TRBV11-2, with a possible D match to TRBD1 (6 bases). Trimming removed 0 bases at V and 7 bases at J, with 15 bases between. Germline lookup yields CDR1 SGHAT and CDR2 FQNNGV. The CDR3 runs 15 residues. Here the CDR3 reads CASSLDHGRGGGYTF. The CDR3 DNA sequence: TGTGCCAGCAGCTTAGATCACGGACGAGGGGGTGGCTACACCTTC.

The chain carries TRBV19 and TRBJ2-7; 9 bases are shared with TRBD1. Trimming removed 5 bases from V and 5 bases from J; junction bases left unmatched: 7. The CDR3 totals 14 residues. Germline CDR1 and CDR2: LNHDA and SQIVND (reference sequence). CDR3 sequence reads: CASSPTGGWHEQYF. In DNA, the CDR3 is TGTGCCAGTAGTCCTACAGGGGGCTGGCACGAGCAGTACTTC.

This chain connects TRBV27 to TRBJ1-1; 7 positions agree with TRBD1. J was trimmed by 2 bases and V by 6 bases; bases with no gene match: 9. CDR1 is MNHEY, CDR2 SMNVEV, per germline (reference sequence). The CDR3 sequence is 15 residues long. As DNA, the CDR3 is TGTGCCAGCAGACAACATGGGACAGAAAACACTGAAGCTTTCTTT. Protein sequence: CASRQHGTENTEAFF.

This chain connects TRBV18 to TRBJ2-7, with 11 positions matching TRBD2. CDR3 size: 16 residues. CDR1 is KGHSH and CDR2 is LQKENI in the germline V gene. V lost 3 bases, J lost 3 bases, and 7 bases stayed unmatched. For the CDR3, the DNA is TGTGCCAGCTCACCGCTAAAGGGACTAGCGGTCTACGAGCAGTACTTC. Protein sequence: CASSPLKGLAVYEQYF.

The chain recombines TRBV5-6 with TRBJ2-4, with TRBD1 as a possible D gene (6 bases). The CDR3 extends over 16 amino acids. Germline lookup yields CDR1 SGHDT and CDR2 YYEEEE. With 2 bases removed from V and 2 bases from J, the gap between germline ends came to 14 bases. DNA of the CDR3: TGTGCCAGCAGCTTACAGGGAACGAGGTCCAAAAACATTCAGTACTTC. Translated: CASSLQGTRSKNIQYF.

The chain couples TRBV6-6 to TRBJ2-2, with 7 positions matching TRBD2. This CDR3 comprises 16 residues. The J segment lost 7 bases and the V segment lost 2 bases, leaving 10 bases of the junction unmatched. Per the germline V gene, CDR1 is MNHNY and CDR2 is SVGAGI (reference sequence). The CDR3 DNA is TGTGCCAGCAGTTACGCTCTAGCGGACTCTTTCGGGGAGCTGTTTTTT. Encoded protein: CASSYALADSFGELFF.

The chain links TRBV4-2 to TRBJ2-3; weak D call: TRBD2 (6 bases). V shed 4 bases and J shed 1 base, with 9 bases lying between them. There are 14 residues in the CDR3. Germline CDR1 and CDR2: LGHNA and YNFKEQ. The CDR3 DNA sequence: TGTGCCAGCAGCCCGGGGGTAGGCACAGATACGCAGTATTTT. Its protein is CASSPGVGTDTQYF.

The V and J genes are TRBV27 and TRBJ2-2; 9 positions agree with TRBD2. V lost 6 bases and J lost 1; bases outside the gene matches: 6. The CDR3 consists of 16 residues. Germline CDR1 MNHEY, CDR2 SMNVEV (reference sequence). Here the CDR3 DNA reads TGTGCCAGCAGAGCGGGGGGTAATCAGAACACCGGGGAGCTGTTTTTT. Residues: CASRAGGNQNTGELFF.

V and J are TRBV7-9 and TRBJ2-7; tentative D call: TRBD1 (6 bases). The CDR3 consists of 10 residues. Trimming took 8 bases from V and 6 from J, leaving 8 bases between them. The germline V gene has CDR1 SEHNR and CDR2 FQNEAQ (reference sequence). The CDR3 DNA follows: TGTGCCAGCGCAGGGGCCGAGCAGTACTTC. This codes for CASAGAEQYF.

The chain has TRBV3-1 (or the pseudogene TRBV3-2) and TRBJ2-3; the D gene is possibly TRBD2 (5 bases). Germline CDR1 reads LGHDT; CDR2 reads YNNKEL (reference sequence). There are 14 residues in the CDR3. V shed 8 bases and J shed 2 bases, with 14 bases lying between them. CDR3 nucleotide sequence: TGTGCCAGCCGGGGAGAATGGCACACAGATACGCAGTATTTT. Protein product: CASRGEWHTDTQYF.

This chain joins TRBV3-1 (or the pseudogene TRBV3-2) and TRBJ1-2; 7 bases agree with TRBD1. V lost 4 bases to trimming and J lost 5 bases; unmatched junction nucleotides: 7. Germline CDR1 is LGHDT and CDR2 is YNNKEL (reference sequence). This CDR3 spans 14 amino acids. As DNA, the CDR3 is TGTGCCAGCAGCCTAAGCGACAGGGCGTATGGCTACACCTTC. It encodes CASSLSDRAYGYTF.

The rearrangement links TRBV7-2 to TRBJ1-1; D is unclear. Germline V gene lookup returns CDR1 SGHTA and CDR2 FQGNSA. V was clipped by 1 base and J by 4 bases, with 7 bases between them. The CDR3 runs 13 residues. The DNA for the CDR3 is TGTGCCAGCAGCTTAGGCGGGAGCACTGAAGCTTTCTTT. It specifies CASSLGGSTEAFF.

Comment on this clone: Other DNA sequences of this sample code for an identical CDR3. The chain couples TRBV30 to TRBJ1-6, with 8 positions matching TRBD1. The CDR3 length is 13 residues. The V gene's germline CDR1 is GTSNPN and CDR2 SVGIG (reference sequence). The V and J ends lost 3 bases and 9 bases, in that order; junction bases with no gene match: 4. CDR3: CAWRDRGGSPLHF. The CDR3 nucleotides read TGTGCCTGGAGAGACAGGGGCGGTTCACCCCTCCACTTT.

Only one count was recorded for this clone. The V gene is TRBV19, the J gene TRBJ1-1, with TRBD1 as a possible D gene (6 bases). Trimming stripped 7 bases from V and 5 bases from J, with 17 bases between. The CDR3 covers 14 residues. Germline V gene lookup returns CDR1 LNHDA and CDR2 SQIVND (reference sequence). CDR3 DNA sequence: TGTGCCAGTATCAATGACAGGCCTGATACTGAAGCTTTCTTT. Amino acid sequence: CASINDRPDTEAFF.

This clone appeared a few times. The chain is built from TRBV27 and TRBJ1-1; D unclear. The CDR3 is made up of 15 amino acids. The germline V gene has CDR1 MNHEY and CDR2 SMNVEV (reference sequence). V shed 4 bases and J shed 4 bases, with 16 bases lying between them. CDR3: CASSSSRGSGTEAFF. The CDR3 bases are TGTGCCAGCAGTTCCTCCCGAGGTTCCGGCACTGAAGCTTTCTTT.

This chain uses TRBV27 with TRBJ1-6; D gene ambiguous. The CDR3 covers 14 residues. V lost 6 bases and J lost 8, with 14 bases in between. Germline CDR1 is MNHEY and CDR2 is SMNVEV (reference sequence). The CDR3 region has the DNA TGTGCCAGCAGACCATACGGTGCGGATTCACCCCTCCACTTT. It codes for CASRPYGADSPLHF.

The chain has TRBV7-3 and TRBJ2-1; D possibly corresponds to TRBD1 (6 bases). Trimming left V 2 bases short and J 9 bases short, with 8 bases between. The length of the CDR3 is 12 residues. Germline values: CDR1 SGHTA, CDR2 FQGTGA. CDR3 nucleotide sequence: TGTGCCAGCAGCTTAGTAGGGGGTGAGCAGTTCTTC. Translation: CASSLVGGEQFF.

This chain joins TRBV29-1 and TRBJ1-2, with 12 positions matching TRBD1. J was trimmed by 4 bases and V by 6 bases; bases with no gene match: 12. The V gene's germline CDR1 is SQVTM and CDR2 ANQGSEA. The CDR3 consists of 16 residues. The CDR3 spells CSVPGQGAYRTYGYTF. CDR3 DNA sequence: TGCAGCGTGCCGGGACAGGGGGCGTATCGCACCTATGGCTACACCTTC.

A single count supports this clone. The chain is built from TRBV7-2 and TRBJ1-1, with D hard to call. Germline CDR1 and CDR2: SGHTA and FQGNSA. The CDR3 is 14 residues long. V lost 7 bases and J 2 bases, leaving 14 bases between the germline ends. CDR3 sequence: CASTPRGFNTEAFF. CDR3 in DNA: TGTGCCAGCACTCCACGGGGATTCAACACTGAAGCTTTCTTT.